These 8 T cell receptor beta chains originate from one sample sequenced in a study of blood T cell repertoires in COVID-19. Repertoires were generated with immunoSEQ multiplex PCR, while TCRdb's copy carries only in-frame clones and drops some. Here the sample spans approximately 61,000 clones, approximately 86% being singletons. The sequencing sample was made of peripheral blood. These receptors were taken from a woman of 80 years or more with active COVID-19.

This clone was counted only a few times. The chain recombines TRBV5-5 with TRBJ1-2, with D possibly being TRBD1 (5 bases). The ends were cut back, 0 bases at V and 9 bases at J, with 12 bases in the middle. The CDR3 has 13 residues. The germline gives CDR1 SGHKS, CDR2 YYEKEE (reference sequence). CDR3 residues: CASSLAGGLSYTF. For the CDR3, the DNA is TGTGCCAGCAGCTTGGCGGGGGGACTGAGCTACACCTTC. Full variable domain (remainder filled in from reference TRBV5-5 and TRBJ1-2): DAGVTQSPTHLIKTRGQQVTLRCSPISGHKSVSWYQQVLGQGPQFIFQYYEKEERGRGNFPDRFSARQFPNYSSELNVNALLLGDSALYLCASSLAGGLSYTFGSGTRLTVV.

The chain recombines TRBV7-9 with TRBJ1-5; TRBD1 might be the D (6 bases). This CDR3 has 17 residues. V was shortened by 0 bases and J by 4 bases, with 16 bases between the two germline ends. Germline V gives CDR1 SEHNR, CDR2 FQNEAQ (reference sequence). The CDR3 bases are TGTGCCAGCAGCTTAGCCCGATCGGGACAAGGGAATCAGCCCCAGCATTTT. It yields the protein CASSLARSGQGNQPQHF. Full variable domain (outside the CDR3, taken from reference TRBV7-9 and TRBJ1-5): DTGVSQNPRHKITKRGQNVTFRCDPISEHNRLYWYRQTLGQGPEFLTYFQNEAQLEKSRLLSDRFSAERPKGSFSTLEIQRTEQGDSAMYLCASSLARSGQGNQPQHFGDGTRLSIL.

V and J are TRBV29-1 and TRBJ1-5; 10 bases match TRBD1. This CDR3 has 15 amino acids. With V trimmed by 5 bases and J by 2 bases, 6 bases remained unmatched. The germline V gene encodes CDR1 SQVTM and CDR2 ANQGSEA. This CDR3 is CSVTQTGGGNQPQHF. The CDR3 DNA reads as TGCAGCGTTACTCAGACAGGGGGCGGCAATCAGCCCCAGCATTTT.

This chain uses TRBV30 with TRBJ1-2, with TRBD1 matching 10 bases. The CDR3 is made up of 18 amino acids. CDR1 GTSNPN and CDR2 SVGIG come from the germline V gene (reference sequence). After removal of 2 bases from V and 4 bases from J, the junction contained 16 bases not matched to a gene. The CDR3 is CAWSTPGQGSPLSYGYTF. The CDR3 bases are TGTGCCTGGAGTACACCGGGACAGGGGTCCCCGTTGTCCTATGGCTACACCTTC.

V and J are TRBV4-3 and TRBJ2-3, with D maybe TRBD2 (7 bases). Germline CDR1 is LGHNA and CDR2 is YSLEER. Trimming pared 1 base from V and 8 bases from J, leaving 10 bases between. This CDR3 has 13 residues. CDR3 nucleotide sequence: TGCGCCAGCAGCCAAGGGGAGGGGGGTACGCAGTATTTT. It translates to CASSQGEGGTQYF.

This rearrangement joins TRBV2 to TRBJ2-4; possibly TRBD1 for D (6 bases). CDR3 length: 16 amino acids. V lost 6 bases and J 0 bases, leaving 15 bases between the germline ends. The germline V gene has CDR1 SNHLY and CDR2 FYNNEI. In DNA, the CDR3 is TGTGCCAGCAGGTACAGGGCCGGGGTAGCCAAAAACATTCAGTACTTC. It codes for CASRYRAGVAKNIQYF.

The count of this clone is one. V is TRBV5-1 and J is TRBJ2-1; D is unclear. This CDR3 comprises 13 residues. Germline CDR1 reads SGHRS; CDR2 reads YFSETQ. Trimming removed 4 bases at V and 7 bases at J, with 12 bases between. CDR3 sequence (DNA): TGCGCCAGCAGCCCGGGTGGTTTAAATGAGCAGTTCTTC. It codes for CASSPGGLNEQFF.

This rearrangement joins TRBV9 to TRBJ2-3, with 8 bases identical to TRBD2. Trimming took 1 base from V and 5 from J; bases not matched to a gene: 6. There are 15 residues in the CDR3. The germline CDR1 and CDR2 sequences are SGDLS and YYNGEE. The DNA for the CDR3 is TGTGCCAGCAGCGTAACCGGGGGGGTTAGAGATACGCAGTATTTT. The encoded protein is CASSVTGGVRDTQYF.